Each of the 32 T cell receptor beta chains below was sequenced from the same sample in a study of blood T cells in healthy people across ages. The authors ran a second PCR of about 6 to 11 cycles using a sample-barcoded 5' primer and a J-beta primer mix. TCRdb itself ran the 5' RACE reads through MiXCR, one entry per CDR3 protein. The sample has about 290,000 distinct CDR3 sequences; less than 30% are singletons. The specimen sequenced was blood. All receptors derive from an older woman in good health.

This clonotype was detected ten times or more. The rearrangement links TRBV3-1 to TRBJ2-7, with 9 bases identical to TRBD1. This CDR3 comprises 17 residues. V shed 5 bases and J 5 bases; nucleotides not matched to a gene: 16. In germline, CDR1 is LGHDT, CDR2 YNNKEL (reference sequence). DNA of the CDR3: TGTGCCAGCAGCTCGGGACAGGGCTTTCGACCTTTGGACGAGCAGTACTTC. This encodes CASSSGQGFRPLDEQYF.

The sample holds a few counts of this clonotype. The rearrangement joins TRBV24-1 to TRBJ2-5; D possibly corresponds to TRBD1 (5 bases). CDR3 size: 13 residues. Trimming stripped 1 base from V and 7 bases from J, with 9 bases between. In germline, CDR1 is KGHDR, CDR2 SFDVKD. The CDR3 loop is CATSDFQGGTQYF. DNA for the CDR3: TGTGCCACCAGTGATTTTCAGGGTGGGACCCAGTACTTC.

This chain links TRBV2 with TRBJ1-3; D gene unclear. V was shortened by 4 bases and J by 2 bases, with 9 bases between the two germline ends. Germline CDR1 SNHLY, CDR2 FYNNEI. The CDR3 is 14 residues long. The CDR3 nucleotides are TGTGCCAGCAGTGCCTCGGGCACTGGAAACACCATATATTTT. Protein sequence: CASSASGTGNTIYF.

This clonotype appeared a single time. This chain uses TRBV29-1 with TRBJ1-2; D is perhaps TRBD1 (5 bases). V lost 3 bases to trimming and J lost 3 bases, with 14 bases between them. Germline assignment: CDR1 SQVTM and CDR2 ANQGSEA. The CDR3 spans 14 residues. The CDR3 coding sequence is TGCAGCGTTGAGAATACAGGTTCGGACTATGGCTACACCTTC. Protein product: CSVENTGSDYGYTF.

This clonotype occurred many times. The CDR3, as DNA: TGTGCCAGCAGCTTAGGCCTGGTGACAGGGCGGGAGACCCAGTACTTC. It yields the protein CASSLGLVTGRETQYF. The V and J genes are TRBV13 and TRBJ2-5; 7 nucleotides agree with TRBD1. V trimming: 0 bases; J trimming: 5 bases; junction bases outside the gene matches: 9. CDR3 length equals 16 residues. Germline CDR1 PRHDT, CDR2 FYEKMQ (reference sequence).

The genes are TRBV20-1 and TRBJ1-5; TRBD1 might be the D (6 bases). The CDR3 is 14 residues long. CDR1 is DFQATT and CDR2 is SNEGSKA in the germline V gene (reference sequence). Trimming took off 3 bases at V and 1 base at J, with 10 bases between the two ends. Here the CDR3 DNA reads TGCAGTGCTAGGGGGGGGGCCAGCAATCAGCCCCAGCATTTT. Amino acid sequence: CSARGGASNQPQHF.

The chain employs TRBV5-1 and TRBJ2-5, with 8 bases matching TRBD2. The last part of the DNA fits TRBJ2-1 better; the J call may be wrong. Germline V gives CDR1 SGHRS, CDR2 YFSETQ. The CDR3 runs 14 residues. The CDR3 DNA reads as TGCGCCAGCAGCTTGACAGCGGGAGTAGTTGAGCAGTTCTTC. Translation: CASSLTAGVVEQFF.

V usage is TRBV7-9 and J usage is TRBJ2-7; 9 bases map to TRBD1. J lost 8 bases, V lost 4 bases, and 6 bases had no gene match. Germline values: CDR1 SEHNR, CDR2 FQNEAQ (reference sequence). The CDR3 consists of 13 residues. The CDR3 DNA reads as TGTGCCAGCAGCTCGGGGACAGGGCCCCAGCAGTACTTC. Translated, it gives CASSSGTGPQQYF.

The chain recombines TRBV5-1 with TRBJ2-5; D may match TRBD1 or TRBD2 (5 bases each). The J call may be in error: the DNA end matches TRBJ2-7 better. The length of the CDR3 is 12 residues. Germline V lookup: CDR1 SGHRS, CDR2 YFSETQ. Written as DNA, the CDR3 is TGCGCCAGCAGCTTGAGAGGGGACGAGCAGTACTTC. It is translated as CASSLRGDEQYF.

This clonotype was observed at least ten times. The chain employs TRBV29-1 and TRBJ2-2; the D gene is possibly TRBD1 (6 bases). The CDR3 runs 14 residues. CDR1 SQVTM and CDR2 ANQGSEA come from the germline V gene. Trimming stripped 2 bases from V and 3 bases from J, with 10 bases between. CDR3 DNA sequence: TGCAGCGTTGAAACAGGGCCCTACACCGGGGAGCTGTTTTTT. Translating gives CSVETGPYTGELFF.

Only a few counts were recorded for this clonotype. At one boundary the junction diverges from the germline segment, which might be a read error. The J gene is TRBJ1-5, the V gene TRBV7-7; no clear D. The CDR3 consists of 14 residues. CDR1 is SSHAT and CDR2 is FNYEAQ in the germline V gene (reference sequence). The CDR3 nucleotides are TGTGCTAGCAGCTTACCAGATAGCAATCAGCCCCAGCATTTT. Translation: CASSLPDSNQPQHF.

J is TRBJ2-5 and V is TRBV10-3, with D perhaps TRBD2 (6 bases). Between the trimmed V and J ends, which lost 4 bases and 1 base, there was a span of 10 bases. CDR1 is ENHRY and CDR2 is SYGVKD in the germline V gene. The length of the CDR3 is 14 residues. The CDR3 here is CAISASGPQETQYF. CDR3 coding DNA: TGTGCCATCAGTGCCAGCGGGCCCCAAGAGACCCAGTACTTC.

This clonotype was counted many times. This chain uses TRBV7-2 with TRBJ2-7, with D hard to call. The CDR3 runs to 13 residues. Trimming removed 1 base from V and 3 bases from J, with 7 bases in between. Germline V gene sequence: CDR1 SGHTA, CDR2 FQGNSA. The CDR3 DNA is TGTGCCAGCAGCTTAGGGGCGGTCTACGAGCAGTACTTC. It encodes CASSLGAVYEQYF. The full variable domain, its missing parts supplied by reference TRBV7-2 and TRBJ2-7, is GAGVSQSPSNKVTEKGKDVELRCDPISGHTALYWYRQSLGQGLEFLIYFQGNSAPDKSGLPSDRFSAERTGGSVSTLTIQRTQQEDSAVYLCASSLGAVYEQYFGPGTRLTVT.

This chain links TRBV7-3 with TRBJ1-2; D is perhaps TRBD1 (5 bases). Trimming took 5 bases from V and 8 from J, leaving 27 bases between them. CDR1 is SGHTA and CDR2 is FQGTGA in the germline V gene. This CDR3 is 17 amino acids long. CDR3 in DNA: TGTGCCAGCAGCGATTCCGTAACGGCAGGGAGCGGAGACGGCTACACCTTC. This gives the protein CASSDSVTAGSGDGYTF.

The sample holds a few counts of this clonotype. CDR3 in DNA: TGTGCCAGCAGCTTAAGGGGACAGGGCACCGGGGAGCTGTTTTTT. It yields the protein CASSLRGQGTGELFF. The gene calls are TRBV7-3 and TRBJ2-2, with TRBD1 matching over 9 bases. V gave up 1 base and J gave up 4 bases; unmatched junction bases: 1. This CDR3 contains 15 residues. The germline V gene encodes CDR1 SGHTA and CDR2 FQGTGA.

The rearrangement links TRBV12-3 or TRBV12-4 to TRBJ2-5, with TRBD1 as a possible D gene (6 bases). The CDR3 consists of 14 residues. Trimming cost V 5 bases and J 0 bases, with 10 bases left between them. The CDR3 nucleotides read TGTGCCAGCAGTCCTAACAGGGACCAAGAGACCCAGTACTTC. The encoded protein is CASSPNRDQETQYF.

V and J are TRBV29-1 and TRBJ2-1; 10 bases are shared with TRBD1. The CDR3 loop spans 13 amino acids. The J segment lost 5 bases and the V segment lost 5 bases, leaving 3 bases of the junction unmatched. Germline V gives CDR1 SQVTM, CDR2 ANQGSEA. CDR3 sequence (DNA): TGCAGCGTTCGGACAGGGGGACACAATGAGCAGTTCTTC. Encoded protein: CSVRTGGHNEQFF.

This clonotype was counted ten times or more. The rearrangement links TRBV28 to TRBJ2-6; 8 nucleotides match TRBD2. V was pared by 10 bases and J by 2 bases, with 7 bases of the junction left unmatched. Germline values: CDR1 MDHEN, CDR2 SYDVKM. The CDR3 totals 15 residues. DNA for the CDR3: TGTGCCACCACCCTTAGCGGGACTGGGGCCAACGTCCTGACTTTC. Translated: CATTLSGTGANVLTF.

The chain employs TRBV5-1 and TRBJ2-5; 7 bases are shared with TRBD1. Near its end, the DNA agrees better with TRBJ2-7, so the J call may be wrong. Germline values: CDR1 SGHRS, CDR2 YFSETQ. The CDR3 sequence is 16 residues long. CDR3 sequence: CASSPYSETGSYEQYF. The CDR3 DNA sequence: TGCGCCAGCAGCCCCTACTCAGAGACAGGGTCGTACGAGCAGTACTTC.

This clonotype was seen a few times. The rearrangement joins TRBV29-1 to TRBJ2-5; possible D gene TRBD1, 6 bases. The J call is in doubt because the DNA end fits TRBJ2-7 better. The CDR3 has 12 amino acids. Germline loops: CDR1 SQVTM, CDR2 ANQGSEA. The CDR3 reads CSVVDSSYEQYF. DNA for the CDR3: TGCAGCGTTGTGGACAGTTCCTACGAGCAGTACTTC.

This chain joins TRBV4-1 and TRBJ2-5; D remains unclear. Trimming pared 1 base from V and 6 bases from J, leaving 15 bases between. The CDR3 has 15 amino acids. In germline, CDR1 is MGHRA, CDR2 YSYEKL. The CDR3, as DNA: TGCGCCAGCAGCCAAGGTGAATCCGGGTTGCAGACCCAGTACTTC. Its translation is CASSQGESGLQTQYF.

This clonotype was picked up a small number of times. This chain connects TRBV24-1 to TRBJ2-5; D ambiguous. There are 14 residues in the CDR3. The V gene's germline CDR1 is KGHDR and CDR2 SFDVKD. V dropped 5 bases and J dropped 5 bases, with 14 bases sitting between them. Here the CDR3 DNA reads TGTGCCACCAGTGGTTCAGGTGAAGGGGAGACCCAGTACTTC. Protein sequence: CATSGSGEGETQYF.

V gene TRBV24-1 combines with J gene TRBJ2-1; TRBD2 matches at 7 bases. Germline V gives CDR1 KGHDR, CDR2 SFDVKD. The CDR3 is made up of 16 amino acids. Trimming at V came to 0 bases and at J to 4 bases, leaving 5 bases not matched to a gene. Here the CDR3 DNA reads TGTGCCACCAGTGATTTGAGGCTAGCGGATTACAATGAGCAGTTCTTC. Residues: CATSDLRLADYNEQFF.

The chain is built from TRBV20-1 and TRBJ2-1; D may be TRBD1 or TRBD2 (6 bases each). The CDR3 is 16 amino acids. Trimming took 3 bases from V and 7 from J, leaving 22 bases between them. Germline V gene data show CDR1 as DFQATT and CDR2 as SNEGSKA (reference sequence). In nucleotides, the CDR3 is TGCAGTGCTAGGGGTCCCTTGAGGGGGGAACCGAATGAGCAGTTCTTC. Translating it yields CSARGPLRGEPNEQFF.

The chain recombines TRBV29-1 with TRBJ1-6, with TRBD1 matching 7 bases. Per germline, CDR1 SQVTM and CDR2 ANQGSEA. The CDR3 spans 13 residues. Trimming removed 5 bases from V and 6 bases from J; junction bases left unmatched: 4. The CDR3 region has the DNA TGCAGCGTTCCAGGGGGAGGTAATTCACCCCTCCACTTT. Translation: CSVPGGGNSPLHF. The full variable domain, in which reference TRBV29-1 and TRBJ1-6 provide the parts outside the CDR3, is SAVISQKPSRDICQRGTSLTIQCQVDSQVTMMFWYRQQPGQSLTLIATANQGSEATYESGFVIDKFPISRPNLTFSTLTVSNMSPEDSSIYLCSVPGGGNSPLHFGNGTRLTVT.

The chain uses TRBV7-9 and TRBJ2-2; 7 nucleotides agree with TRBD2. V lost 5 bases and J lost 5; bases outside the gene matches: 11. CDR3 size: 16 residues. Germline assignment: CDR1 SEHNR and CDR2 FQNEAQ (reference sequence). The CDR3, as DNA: TGTGCCAGCAGCCCCAAAGGGCTAGCGGTAACCGGGGAGCTGTTTTTT. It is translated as CASSPKGLAVTGELFF.

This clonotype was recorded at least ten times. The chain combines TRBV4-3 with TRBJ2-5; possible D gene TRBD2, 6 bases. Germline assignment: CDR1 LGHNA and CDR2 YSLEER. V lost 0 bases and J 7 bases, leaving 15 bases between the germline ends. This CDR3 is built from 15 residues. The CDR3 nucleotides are TGCGCCAGCAGCCAAGAAGCCGGGAGCGGTTGGACCCAGTACTTC. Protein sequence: CASSQEAGSGWTQYF.

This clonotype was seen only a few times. This chain's CDR3 is CASRLQGVYDTEAFF. In DNA, the CDR3 is TGTGCCAGCAGATTACAGGGGGTTTATGACACTGAAGCTTTCTTT. V is TRBV5-5 and J is TRBJ1-1, with 8 bases aligning to TRBD1. The germline CDR1 and CDR2 sequences are SGHKS and YYEKEE (reference sequence). Trimming removed 5 bases from V and 3 bases from J; junction bases left unmatched: 9. The CDR3 length is 15 residues.

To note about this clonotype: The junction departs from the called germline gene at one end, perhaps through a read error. The CDR3 nucleotides read TGCGCCAGCAGCTTAGCGGGAGTACAGAATGAGCAGTTCTTC. Encoded protein: CASSLAGVQNEQFF. This chain links TRBV5-4 with TRBJ2-5; 9 nucleotides line up with TRBD2. The closer fit of TRBJ2-1 to the DNA end suggests the J call may be wrong. The CDR3 contains 14 residues. Germline CDR1 SGHNT, CDR2 YYREEE (reference sequence).

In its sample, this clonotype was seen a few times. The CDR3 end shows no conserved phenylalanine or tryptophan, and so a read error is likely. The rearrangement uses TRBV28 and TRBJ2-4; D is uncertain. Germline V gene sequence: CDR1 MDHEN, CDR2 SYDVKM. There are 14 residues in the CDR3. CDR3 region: CVSSLQLAKNIQYL. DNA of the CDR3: TGTGTCAGCAGTTTACAGCTAGCCAAAAACATTCAGTACCTC.

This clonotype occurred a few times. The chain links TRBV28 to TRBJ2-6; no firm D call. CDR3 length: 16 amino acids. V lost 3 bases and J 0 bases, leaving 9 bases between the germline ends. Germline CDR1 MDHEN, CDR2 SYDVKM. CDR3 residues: CASSFYKTSGANVLTF. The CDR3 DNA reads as TGTGCCAGCAGTTTCTACAAAACCTCTGGGGCCAACGTCCTGACTTTC.

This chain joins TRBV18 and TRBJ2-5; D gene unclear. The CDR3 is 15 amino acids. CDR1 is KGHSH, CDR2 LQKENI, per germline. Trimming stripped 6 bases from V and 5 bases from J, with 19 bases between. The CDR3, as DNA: TGTGCCAGCTCCCTATATTTCGTCCGTGGGGAGACCCAGTACTTC. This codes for CASSLYFVRGETQYF.